This TCR beta chain was sequenced for a study of OX40 agonist ivuxolimab in advanced cancers. General observations from the study: Doses of 0.1 to 3.0 mg/kg were accompanied by clonal expansion of CD4+ and CD8+ blood T cells by week 6.

Produced via immunoSEQ multiplex PCR; TCRdb's table is partial and in-frame only. The data show around 86,000 clones, 85% to 95% seen once. Worth noting for this clone: Its antigen is as yet unknown.

Germline trimming cut 5 bases from V and 7 bases from J; bases unmatched to any gene: 5. CDR3 length equals 15 residues. Germline CDR1 and CDR2: MGHRA and YSYEKL. The sample was CD4+ or CD8+ T cells sorted from blood, taken in a trial of the OX40 agonist ivuxolimab. The TCR comes from an adult with an advanced solid tumor such as melanoma, head and neck, liver or kidney cancer. This chain joins TRBV4-1 and TRBJ2-1; TRBD2 agrees at 13 bases. In DNA form, the CDR3 reads TGCGCCAGCAGCTATAGACTAGCGGGGGGTAATGAGCAGTTCTTC. It codes for CASSYRLAGGNEQFF.